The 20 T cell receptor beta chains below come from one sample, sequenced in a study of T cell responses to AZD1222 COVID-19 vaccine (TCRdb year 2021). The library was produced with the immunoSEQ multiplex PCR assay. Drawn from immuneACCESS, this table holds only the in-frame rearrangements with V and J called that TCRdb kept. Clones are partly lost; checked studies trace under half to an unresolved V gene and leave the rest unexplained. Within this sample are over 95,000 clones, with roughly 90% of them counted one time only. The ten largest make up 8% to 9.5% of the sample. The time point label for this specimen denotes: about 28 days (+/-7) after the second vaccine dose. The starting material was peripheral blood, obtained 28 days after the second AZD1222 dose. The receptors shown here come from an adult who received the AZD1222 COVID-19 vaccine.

This CDR3 is CASYGADPYGYTF. CDR3 nucleotides: TGTGCCAGTTACGGGGCGGATCCTTATGGCTACACCTTC. The chain employs TRBV7-9 and TRBJ1-2; a weak D match, TRBD1 (5 bases). With 9 bases removed from V and 5 bases from J, the gap between germline ends came to 16 bases. This CDR3 comprises 13 residues. Germline loops: CDR1 SEHNR, CDR2 FQNEAQ (reference sequence).

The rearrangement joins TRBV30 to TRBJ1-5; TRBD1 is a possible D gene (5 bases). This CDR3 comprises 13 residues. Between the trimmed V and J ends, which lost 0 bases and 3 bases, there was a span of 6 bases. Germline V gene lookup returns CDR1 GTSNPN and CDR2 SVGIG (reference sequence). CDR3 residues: CAWSVQDNQPQHF. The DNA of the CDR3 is TGTGCCTGGAGTGTACAGGACAATCAGCCCCAGCATTTT.

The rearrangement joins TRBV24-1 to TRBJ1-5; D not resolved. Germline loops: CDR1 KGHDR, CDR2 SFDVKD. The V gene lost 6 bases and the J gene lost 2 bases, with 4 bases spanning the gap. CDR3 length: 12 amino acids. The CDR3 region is CATSLGNQPQHF. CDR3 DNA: TGTGCCACCAGTCTGGGCAATCAGCCCCAGCATTTT.

CDR3 in DNA: TGTGCCAGCAGCCAAGGACTAGCGAGTAAGTTAGGGCAGTTCTTC. This translates into CASSQGLASKLGQFF. J is TRBJ2-1 and V is TRBV3-1 (or the pseudogene TRBV3-2); 8 bases are a match to TRBD2. The J segment lost 12 bases and the V segment lost 1 base, leaving 11 bases of the junction unmatched. The V gene's germline CDR1 is LGHDT and CDR2 YNNKEL (reference sequence). The CDR3 has 15 residues.

The CDR3 DNA reads as TGTGCCAGCAGTGAAGCTGGCGCGGAGCAGTTCTTC. Translation gives CASSEAGAEQFF. The genes are TRBV6-1 and TRBJ2-1, with D unclear. Looked up from germline, CDR1 is MNHNS and CDR2 is SASEGT. This CDR3 has 12 residues. V lost 0 bases and J 10 bases, leaving 7 bases between the germline ends.

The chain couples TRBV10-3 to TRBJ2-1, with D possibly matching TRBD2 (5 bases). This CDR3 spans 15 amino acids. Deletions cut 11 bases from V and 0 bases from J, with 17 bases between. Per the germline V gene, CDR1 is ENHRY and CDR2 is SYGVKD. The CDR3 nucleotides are TGTGCCCCGTCACAAGCGGCCGACTCCTACAATGAGCAGTTCTTC. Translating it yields CAPSQAADSYNEQFF.

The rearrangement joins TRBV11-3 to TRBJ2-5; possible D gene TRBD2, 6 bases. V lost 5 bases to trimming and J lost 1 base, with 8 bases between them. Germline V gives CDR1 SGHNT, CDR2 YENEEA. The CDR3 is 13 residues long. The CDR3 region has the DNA TGTGCCAGCAGCGTGGGACTCCAAGAGACCCAGTACTTC. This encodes CASSVGLQETQYF.

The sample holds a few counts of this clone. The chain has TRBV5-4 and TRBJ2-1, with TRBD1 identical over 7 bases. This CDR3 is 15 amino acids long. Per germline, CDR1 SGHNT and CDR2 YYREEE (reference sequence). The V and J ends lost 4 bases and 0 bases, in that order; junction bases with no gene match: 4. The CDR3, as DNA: TGTGCCAGCAGCCCCGGGACAGACTCCTACAATGAGCAGTTCTTC. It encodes CASSPGTDSYNEQFF. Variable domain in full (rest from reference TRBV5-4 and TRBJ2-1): ETGVTQSPTHLIKTRGQQVTLRCSSQSGHNTVSWYQQALGQGPQFIFQYYREEENGRGNFPPRFSGLQFPNYSSELNVNALELDDSALYLCASSPGTDSYNEQFFGPGTRLTVL.

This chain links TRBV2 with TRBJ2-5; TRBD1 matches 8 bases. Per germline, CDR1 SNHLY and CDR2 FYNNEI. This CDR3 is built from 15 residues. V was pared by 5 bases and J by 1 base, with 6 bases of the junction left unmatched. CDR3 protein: CASSSGQDFQETQYF. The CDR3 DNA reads TGTGCCAGCAGTTCGGGACAGGATTTCCAAGAGACCCAGTACTTC.

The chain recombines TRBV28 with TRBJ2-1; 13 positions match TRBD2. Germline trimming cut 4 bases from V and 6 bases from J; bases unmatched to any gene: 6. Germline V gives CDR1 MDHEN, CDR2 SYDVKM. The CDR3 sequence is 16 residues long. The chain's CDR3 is CASSYPTSGRGNEQFF. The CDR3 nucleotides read TGTGCCAGCAGTTACCCAACTAGCGGGAGGGGCAATGAGCAGTTCTTC.

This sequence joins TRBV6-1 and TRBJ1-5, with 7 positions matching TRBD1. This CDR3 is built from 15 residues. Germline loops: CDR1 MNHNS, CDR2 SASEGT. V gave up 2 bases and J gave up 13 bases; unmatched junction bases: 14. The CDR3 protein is CASSELWTGGSAQHF. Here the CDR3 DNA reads TGTGCCAGCAGTGAACTCTGGACAGGAGGATCAGCACAGCATTTT.

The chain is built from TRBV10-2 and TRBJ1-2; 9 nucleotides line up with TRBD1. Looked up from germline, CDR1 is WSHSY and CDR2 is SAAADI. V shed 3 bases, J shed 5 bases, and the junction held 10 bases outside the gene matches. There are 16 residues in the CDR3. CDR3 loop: CASSDGGPGQGYGYTF. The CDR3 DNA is TGCGCCAGCAGTGACGGGGGACCGGGACAGGGTTATGGCTACACCTTC.

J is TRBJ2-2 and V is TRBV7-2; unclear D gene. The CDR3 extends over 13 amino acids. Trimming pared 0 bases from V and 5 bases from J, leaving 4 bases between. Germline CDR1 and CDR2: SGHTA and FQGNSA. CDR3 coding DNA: TGTGCCAGCAGCTTAGCAGGAACCGGGGAGCTGTTTTTT. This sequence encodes CASSLAGTGELFF. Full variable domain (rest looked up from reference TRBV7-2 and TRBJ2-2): GAGVSQSPSNKVTEKGKDVELRCDPISGHTALYWYRQSLGQGLEFLIYFQGNSAPDKSGLPSDRFSAERTGGSVSTLTIQRTQQEDSAVYLCASSLAGTGELFFGEGSRLTVL.

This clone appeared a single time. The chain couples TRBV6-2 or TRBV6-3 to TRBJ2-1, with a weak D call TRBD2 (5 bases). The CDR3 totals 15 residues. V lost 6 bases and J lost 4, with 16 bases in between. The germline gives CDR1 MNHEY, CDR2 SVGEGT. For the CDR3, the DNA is TGTGCCAGCAGCCCCCAATCGAGGGCGTACAATGAGCAGTTCTTC. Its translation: CASSPQSRAYNEQFF.

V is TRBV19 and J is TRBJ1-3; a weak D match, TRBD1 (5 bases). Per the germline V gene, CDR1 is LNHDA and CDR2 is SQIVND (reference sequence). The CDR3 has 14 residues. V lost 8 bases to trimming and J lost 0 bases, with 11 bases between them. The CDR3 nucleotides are TGTGCCAGTCAGGGATTAAGCTCTGGAAACACCATATATTTT. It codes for CASQGLSSGNTIYF.

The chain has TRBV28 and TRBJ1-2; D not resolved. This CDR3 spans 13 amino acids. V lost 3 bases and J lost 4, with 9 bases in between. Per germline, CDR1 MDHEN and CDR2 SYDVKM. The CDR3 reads CASSFAPPYGYTF. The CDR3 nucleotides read TGTGCCAGCAGTTTCGCACCTCCCTATGGCTACACCTTC.

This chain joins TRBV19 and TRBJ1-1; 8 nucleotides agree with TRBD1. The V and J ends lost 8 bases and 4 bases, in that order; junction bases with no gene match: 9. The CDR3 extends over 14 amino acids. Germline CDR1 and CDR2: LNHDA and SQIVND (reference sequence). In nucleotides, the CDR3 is TGTGCCAGTGACCGACAGGGGAGGGGCACTGAAGCTTTCTTT. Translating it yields CASDRQGRGTEAFF.

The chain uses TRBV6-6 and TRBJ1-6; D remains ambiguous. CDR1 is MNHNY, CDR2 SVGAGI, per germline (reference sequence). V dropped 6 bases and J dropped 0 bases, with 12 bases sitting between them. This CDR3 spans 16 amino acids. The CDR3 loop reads CASSRRGSSYNSPLHF. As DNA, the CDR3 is TGTGCCAGCAGCCGACGTGGGAGCTCCTATAATTCACCCCTCCACTTT.

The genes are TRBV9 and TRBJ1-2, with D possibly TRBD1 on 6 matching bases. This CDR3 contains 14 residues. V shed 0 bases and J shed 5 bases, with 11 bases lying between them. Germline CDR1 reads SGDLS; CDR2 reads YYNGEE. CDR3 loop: CASSVDQGGYGYTF. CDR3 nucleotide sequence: TGTGCCAGCAGCGTAGACCAAGGGGGATATGGCTACACCTTC.

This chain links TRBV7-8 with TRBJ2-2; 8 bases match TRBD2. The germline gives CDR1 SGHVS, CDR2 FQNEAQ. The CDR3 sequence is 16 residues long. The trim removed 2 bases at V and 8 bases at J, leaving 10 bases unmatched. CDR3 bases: TGTGCCAGCAGCTTACGGGAGGGCCTTCCCTTTGGGGAGCTGTTTTTT. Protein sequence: CASSLREGLPFGELFF.